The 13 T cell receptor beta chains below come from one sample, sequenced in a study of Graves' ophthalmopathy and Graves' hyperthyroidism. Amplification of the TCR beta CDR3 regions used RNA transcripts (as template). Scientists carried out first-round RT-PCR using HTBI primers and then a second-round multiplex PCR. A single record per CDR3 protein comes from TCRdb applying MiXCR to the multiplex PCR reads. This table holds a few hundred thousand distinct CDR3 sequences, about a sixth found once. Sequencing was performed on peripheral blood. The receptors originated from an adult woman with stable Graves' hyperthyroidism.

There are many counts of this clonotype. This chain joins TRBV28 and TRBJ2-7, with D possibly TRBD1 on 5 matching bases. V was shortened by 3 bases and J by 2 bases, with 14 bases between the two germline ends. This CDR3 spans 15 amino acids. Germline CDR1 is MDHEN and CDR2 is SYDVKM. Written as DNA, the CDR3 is TGTGCCAGCAGTTTGTCGCAGGGAAGCGCCTACGAGCAGTACTTC. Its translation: CASSLSQGSAYEQYF.

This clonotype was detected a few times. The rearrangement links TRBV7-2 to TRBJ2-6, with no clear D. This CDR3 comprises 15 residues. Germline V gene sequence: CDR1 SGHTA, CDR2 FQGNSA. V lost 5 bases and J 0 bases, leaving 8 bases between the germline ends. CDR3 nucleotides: TGTGCCAGCAGCCCCTGGGGCTCTGGGGCCAACGTCCTGACTTTC. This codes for CASSPWGSGANVLTF.

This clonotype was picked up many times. CDR3 residues: CASSEEPANWKTQYF. In DNA form, the CDR3 reads TGTGCCAGCAGTGAAGAACCGGCGAATTGGAAGACCCAGTACTTC. The chain has TRBV25-1 and TRBJ2-5; D unclear. V was trimmed by 2 bases and J by 6 bases, leaving 16 bases between them. There are 15 residues in the CDR3. Per germline, CDR1 MGHDK and CDR2 SYGVNS.

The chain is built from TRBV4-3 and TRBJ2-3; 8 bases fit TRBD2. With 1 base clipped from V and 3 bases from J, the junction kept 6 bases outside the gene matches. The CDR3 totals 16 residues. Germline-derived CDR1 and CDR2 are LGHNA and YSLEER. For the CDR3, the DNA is TGCGCCAGCAGCCAAGCCGTAGCTAGCGGGACAGATACGCAGTATTTT. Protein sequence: CASSQAVASGTDTQYF.

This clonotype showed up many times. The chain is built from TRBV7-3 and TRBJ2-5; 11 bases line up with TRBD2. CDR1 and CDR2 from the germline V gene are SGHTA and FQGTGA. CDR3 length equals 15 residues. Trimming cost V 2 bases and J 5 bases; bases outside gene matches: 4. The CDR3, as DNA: TGTGCCAGCAGCTTATTGGGGACTAGCGGTGAGACCCAGTACTTC. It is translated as CASSLLGTSGETQYF.

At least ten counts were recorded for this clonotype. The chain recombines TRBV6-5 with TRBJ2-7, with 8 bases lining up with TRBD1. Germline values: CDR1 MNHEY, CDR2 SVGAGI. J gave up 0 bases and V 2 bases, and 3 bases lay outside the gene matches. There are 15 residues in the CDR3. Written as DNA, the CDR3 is TGTGCCAGCAGTTACCGGACAGGGAGCTCCTACGAGCAGTACTTC. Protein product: CASSYRTGSSYEQYF.

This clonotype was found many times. The CDR3 bases are TGTGCCAGCAGCCCCCGTAGAAATGGGGCGGGAGACGGCACCGGGGAGCTGTTTTTT. Translated, it gives CASSPRRNGAGDGTGELFF. The rearrangement links TRBV7-2 to TRBJ2-2; 7 nucleotides align to TRBD2. The CDR3 totals 19 residues. CDR1 SGHTA and CDR2 FQGNSA come from the germline V gene. V gave up 5 bases and J gave up 4 bases; unmatched junction bases: 19.

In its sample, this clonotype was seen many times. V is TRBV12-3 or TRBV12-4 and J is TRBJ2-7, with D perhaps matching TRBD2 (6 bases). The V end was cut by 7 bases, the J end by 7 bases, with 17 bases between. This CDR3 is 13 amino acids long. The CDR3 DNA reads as TGTGCCAGCACCTGGGGACTGACGGGGGAGCAGTACTTC. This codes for CASTWGLTGEQYF.

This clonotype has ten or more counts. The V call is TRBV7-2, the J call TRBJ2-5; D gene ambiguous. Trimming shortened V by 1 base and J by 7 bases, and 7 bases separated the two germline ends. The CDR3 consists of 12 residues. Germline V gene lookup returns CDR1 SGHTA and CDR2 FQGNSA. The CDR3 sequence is CASSLGVGTQYF. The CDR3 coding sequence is TGTGCCAGCAGCTTAGGAGTAGGGACCCAGTACTTC.

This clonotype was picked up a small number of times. The DNA for the CDR3 is TGTGCCTGGAGTGAGTCCACAGATACGCAGTATTTT. It specifies CAWSESTDTQYF. This sequence joins TRBV30 and TRBJ2-3; D is unclear. Per germline, CDR1 GTSNPN and CDR2 SVGIG (reference sequence). This CDR3 contains 12 residues. The germline V and J ends were trimmed by 1 base and 2 bases, with 4 bases remaining between them.

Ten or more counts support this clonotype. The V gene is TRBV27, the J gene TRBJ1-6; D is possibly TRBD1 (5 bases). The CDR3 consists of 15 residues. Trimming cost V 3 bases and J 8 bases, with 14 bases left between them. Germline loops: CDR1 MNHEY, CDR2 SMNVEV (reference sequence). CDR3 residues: CASSFYRGRDSPLHF. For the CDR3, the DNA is TGTGCCAGCAGTTTTTATAGGGGCAGAGATTCACCCCTCCACTTT.

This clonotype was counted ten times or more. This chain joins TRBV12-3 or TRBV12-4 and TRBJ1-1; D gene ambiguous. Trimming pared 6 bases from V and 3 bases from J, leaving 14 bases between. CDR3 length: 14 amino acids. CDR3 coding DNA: TGTGCCAGCAGCCCCGGCCGAGGATACACTGAAGCTTTCTTT. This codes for CASSPGRGYTEAFF.

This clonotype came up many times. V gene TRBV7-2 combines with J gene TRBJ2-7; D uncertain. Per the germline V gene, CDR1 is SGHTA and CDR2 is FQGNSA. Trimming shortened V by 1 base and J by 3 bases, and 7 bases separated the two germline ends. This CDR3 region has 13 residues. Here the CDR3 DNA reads TGTGCCAGCAGCTTAGGAAAGGTCTACGAGCAGTACTTC. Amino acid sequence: CASSLGKVYEQYF.